Below are 18 T cell receptor beta chains sequenced from a single sample in a study of CD8+ T cells in alopecia areata (dated by TCRdb to the late 2010s). Libraries came from the immunoSEQ multiplex PCR assay. To provide template for TCR sequencing, every sample had RNA extracted and reverse transcribed into cDNA. The immuneACCESS repertoire file appears here via TCRdb, limited to in-frame rearrangements. These files lack a portion of the clones; in checked studies, under half of the deficit traces to unresolved V genes, and the cause of the others is not known. The sample table holds about 110,000 clones, of which 45% to 60% were seen once. 20% to 30% of the sample goes to the ten largest clones. What was sequenced was NKG2D-low CD8+ T cells sorted from blood. The cell subset or site label of this sample denotes: sorted CD8+ NKG2D-low blood T cells. The receptors stem from a human donor with alopecia areata.

The chain combines TRBV27 with TRBJ1-2, with D uncertain. Germline values: CDR1 MNHEY, CDR2 SMNVEV (reference sequence). The CDR3 is 14 residues long. The V end was cut by 5 bases, the J end by 6 bases, with 16 bases between. DNA of the CDR3: TGTGCCAGCAGTGGTCGTGCAGGCTTTGATGGCTACACCTTC. Its protein product is CASSGRAGFDGYTF.

J is TRBJ2-7 and V is TRBV11-2; D gene ambiguous. Germline loops: CDR1 SGHAT, CDR2 FQNNGV. V lost 1 base, J lost 3 bases, and 13 bases lay in between. CDR3 size: 15 residues. CDR3 protein: CASSLGGGILYEQYF. The CDR3 nucleotides read TGTGCCAGCAGCTTAGGTGGTGGGATCCTCTACGAGCAGTACTTC. Combining the CDR3 with reference TRBV11-2 and TRBJ2-7 gives the whole variable domain EAGVAQSPRYKIIEKRQSVAFWCNPISGHATLYWYQQILGQGPKLLIQFQNNGVVDDSQLPKDRFSAERLKGVDSTLKIQPAKLEDSAVYLCASSLGGGILYEQYFGPGTRLTVT.

The gene calls are TRBV30 and TRBJ1-1; D uncertain. Germline CDR1 GTSNPN, CDR2 SVGIG (reference sequence). The CDR3 is 14 amino acids. The ends were cut back, 0 bases at V and 1 base at J, with 9 bases in the middle. CDR3 sequence reads: CAWSVLGSNTEAFF. As DNA, the CDR3 is TGTGCCTGGAGTGTACTCGGGTCGAACACTGAAGCTTTCTTT.

The chain carries TRBV27 and TRBJ2-3; the D call may be TRBD1 or TRBD2 (5 bases each). The CDR3 totals 17 residues. CDR1 is MNHEY, CDR2 SMNVEV, per germline (reference sequence). Trimming cost V 5 bases and J 0 bases, with 18 bases left between them. CDR3 nucleotides: TGTGCCAGCAGTCCTCCCGGTCCCGGGACCAGCACAGATACGCAGTATTTT. Encoded protein: CASSPPGPGTSTDTQYF.

There are a few counts of this clone. The chain has TRBV7-2 and TRBJ2-7, with 11 bases that match TRBD2. V lost 5 bases, J lost 4 bases, and 10 bases stayed unmatched. The CDR3 extends over 16 amino acids. Per the germline V gene, CDR1 is SGHTA and CDR2 is FQGNSA. CDR3 residues: CASSIAWGLAAYEQYF. In nucleotides, the CDR3 is TGTGCCAGCAGCATCGCGTGGGGACTAGCGGCATACGAGCAGTACTTC.

The rearrangement uses TRBV13 and TRBJ2-7, with 9 bases identical to TRBD2. J gave up 6 bases and V 5 bases, and 5 bases lay outside the gene matches. Germline V lookup: CDR1 PRHDT, CDR2 FYEKMQ (reference sequence). The CDR3 sequence is 13 residues long. The CDR3 loop is CASSPGLAGEQYF. The CDR3, as DNA: TGTGCCAGCAGCCCGGGACTAGCAGGCGAGCAGTACTTC. The full variable domain, rest sourced from reference TRBV13 and TRBJ2-7, is AAGVIQSPRHLIKEKRETATLKCYPIPRHDTVYWYQQGPGQDPQFLISFYEKMQSDKGSIPDRFSAQQFSDYHSELNMSSLELGDSALYFCASSPGLAGEQYFGPGTRLTVT.

In its sample, this clone ranks as large. The CDR3 is CASSLGQSTDTQYF. The CDR3 DNA follows: TGCGCCAGCAGCTTGGGACAGAGCACAGATACGCAGTATTTT. J is TRBJ2-3 and V is TRBV5-1; TRBD1 might be the D (5 bases). V gave up 0 bases and J gave up 0 bases, with 5 bases separating them. Germline V gene sequence: CDR1 SGHRS, CDR2 YFSETQ. CDR3 length: 14 residues.

The chain links TRBV27 to TRBJ2-7; weak D call: TRBD2 (6 bases). The V gene lost 5 bases and the J gene lost 5 bases, with 16 bases spanning the gap. The CDR3 is 14 amino acids. Germline-derived CDR1 and CDR2 are MNHEY and SMNVEV (reference sequence). The CDR3 spells CASSMTRSHDEQYF. CDR3 nucleotides: TGTGCCAGCAGTATGACTAGGTCCCATGACGAGCAGTACTTC.

This chain joins TRBV2 and TRBJ2-1, with D possibly being TRBD1 (6 bases). Germline V lookup: CDR1 SNHLY, CDR2 FYNNEI. V was trimmed by 4 bases and J by 2 bases, leaving 18 bases between them. The length of the CDR3 is 17 residues. The CDR3 loop reads CASSGPTRGTPYNEQFF. In DNA, the CDR3 is TGTGCCAGCAGTGGACCCACCAGGGGTACCCCCTACAATGAGCAGTTCTTC. Full variable domain (remainder filled in from reference TRBV2 and TRBJ2-1): EPEVTQTPSHQVTQMGQEVILRCVPISNHLYFYWYRQILGQKVEFLVSFYNNEISEKSEIFDDQFSVERPDGSNFTLKIRSTKLEDSAMYFCASSGPTRGTPYNEQFFGPGTRLTVL.

CDR3 DNA: TGTGCCAGCAGCCGTACCACGGACAGCTCCTACGAGCAGTACTTC. Encoded protein: CASSRTTDSSYEQYF. The chain recombines TRBV5-4 with TRBJ2-7, with D maybe TRBD1 (6 bases). Germline CDR1 SGHNT, CDR2 YYREEE (reference sequence). The length of the CDR3 is 15 residues. V was pared by 4 bases and J by 0 bases, with 14 bases between.

The chain carries TRBV9 and TRBJ2-7; 9 positions match TRBD2. Germline trimming cut 4 bases from V and 5 bases from J; bases unmatched to any gene: 7. Germline CDR1 SGDLS, CDR2 YYNGEE. The CDR3 spans 14 residues. The CDR3 DNA sequence: TGTGCCAGCAGCCCCCGGGTAGCGGGAGACGAGCAGTACTTC. Protein product: CASSPRVAGDEQYF.

V and J are TRBV30 and TRBJ2-3, with TRBD2 matching over 10 bases. The CDR3 length is 16 residues. Germline V lookup: CDR1 GTSNPN, CDR2 SVGIG (reference sequence). Trimming cost V 6 bases and J 6 bases; bases outside gene matches: 15. CDR3 nucleotides: TGTGCCTGCACCGCCGGGACTAGCGAGGTACCTGATACGCAGTATTTT. Residues: CACTAGTSEVPDTQYF.

The chain carries TRBV28 and TRBJ2-7; D might be TRBD1 or TRBD2, each matching 5 bases. Germline assignment: CDR1 MDHEN and CDR2 SYDVKM. This CDR3 contains 14 residues. V was cut by 6 bases and J by 5 bases, with 17 bases left in between. CDR3 DNA sequence: TGTGCCAGCAGCATCCGGGGCTTTTCGGACGAGCAGTACTTC. Translation gives CASSIRGFSDEQYF.

V and J are TRBV4-2 and TRBJ2-4; D ambiguous. V was clipped by 4 bases and J by 0 bases, with 10 bases between them. The CDR3 totals 15 residues. CDR1 is LGHNA, CDR2 YNFKEQ, per germline. Here the CDR3 reads CASSLNDLAKNIQYF. For the CDR3, the DNA is TGTGCCAGCAGCCTCAACGACCTAGCCAAAAACATTCAGTACTTC.

V and J are TRBV5-1 and TRBJ1-3; 7 bases align to TRBD1. The CDR3 length is 16 residues. V shed 6 bases, J shed 0 bases, and the junction held 9 bases outside the gene matches. Germline loops: CDR1 SGHRS, CDR2 YFSETQ. CDR3 in amino acids: CASTEGDSSSGNTIYF. The CDR3 region has the DNA TGCGCCAGCACCGAAGGGGACAGCAGCTCTGGAAACACCATATATTTT.

This clone is judged medium-sized. The rearrangement uses TRBV5-5 and TRBJ2-1; weak D call: TRBD2 (5 bases). Trimming left V 0 bases short and J 10 bases short, with 14 bases between. Looked up from germline, CDR1 is SGHKS and CDR2 is YYEKEE (reference sequence). The CDR3 length is 14 residues. CDR3 nucleotide sequence: TGTGCCAGCAGCTTGGGGGTAGCTTCGGGGGAGCAGTTCTTC. It is translated as CASSLGVASGEQFF.

The rearrangement joins TRBV7-9 to TRBJ1-1; possible D gene TRBD1, 6 bases. The CDR3 consists of 16 residues. From germline, CDR1 is SEHNR and CDR2 FQNEAQ (reference sequence). Trimming took off 7 bases at V and 11 bases at J, with 29 bases between the two ends. The CDR3 here is CASILASPQTGLIAFF. The CDR3 DNA reads TGTGCCAGCATCCTAGCCTCCCCCCAGACAGGACTAATTGCTTTCTTT. The entire variable domain, with the rest obtained from reference TRBV7-9 and TRBJ1-1, is as follows: DTGVSQNPRHKITKRGQNVTFRCDPISEHNRLYWYRQTLGQGPEFLTYFQNEAQLEKSRLLSDRFSAERPKGSFSTLEIQRTEQGDSAMYLCASILASPQTGLIAFFGQGTRLTVV.

The chain has TRBV6-5 and TRBJ2-1; D is perhaps TRBD1 or TRBD2 (5 bases each). V gave up 6 bases and J gave up 2 bases, with 11 bases separating them. In germline, CDR1 is MNHEY, CDR2 SVGAGI. This CDR3 contains 14 residues. The CDR3 loop reads CASSPGTAYNEQFF. DNA for the CDR3: TGTGCCAGCAGCCCCGGGACGGCCTACAATGAGCAGTTCTTC.